What follows are 31 T cell receptor beta chains derived from one specimen sequenced in a study of cytomegalovirus exposure and HLA in healthy donors. 13 Jbeta primers and 60 Vbeta primers were used for the PCR. TCRdb's copy holds only in-frame clones and misses some; the assay was immunoSEQ multiplex PCR. In the table there are about 140,000 clones, over 75% of which are singletons. Sequenced sample: PBMCs. These receptors were taken from a female donor in good health and CMV-seronegative.

The CDR3 nucleotides read TGTGCCAGTAGGCTAGGGGGCCGAGAGACCCAGTACTTC. As protein: CASRLGGRETQYF. This chain links TRBV19 with TRBJ2-5; TRBD1 matches at 7 bases. This CDR3 region has 13 residues. After removal of 6 bases from V and 4 bases from J, the junction contained 5 bases not matched to a gene. CDR1 is LNHDA, CDR2 SQIVND, per germline (reference sequence).

The DNA of the CDR3 is TGTGCCTGGAGATTCGGGGACAGGGGGGAGATGAACACTGAAGCTTTCTTT. It codes for CAWRFGDRGEMNTEAFF. This rearrangement joins TRBV30 to TRBJ1-1; TRBD1 aligns across 11 bases. This CDR3 region has 17 residues. V dropped 3 bases and J dropped 0; count of bases not matched to a gene: 9. Germline values: CDR1 GTSNPN, CDR2 SVGIG (reference sequence). Together with reference TRBV30 and TRBJ1-1, the CDR3 gives the full variable domain: SQTIHQWPATLVQPVGSPLSLECTVEGTSNPNLYWYRQAAGRGLQLLFYSVGIGQISSEVPQNLSASRPQDRQFILSSKKLLLSDSGFYLCAWRFGDRGEMNTEAFFGQGTRLTVV.

This clone was seen a handful of times. This sequence joins TRBV11-2 and TRBJ2-1; TRBD2 aligns across 9 bases. This CDR3 contains 16 residues. Germline V lookup: CDR1 SGHAT, CDR2 FQNNGV. The ends lost 6 bases at V and 0 bases at J; junction bases unmatched: 6. The CDR3 sequence: CASSFSGGSSYNEQFF. The CDR3, as DNA: TGTGCCAGCAGTTTTAGCGGGGGCAGCTCCTACAATGAGCAGTTCTTC.

V gene TRBV28 combines with J gene TRBJ1-4; 9 positions match TRBD1. The CDR3 length is 14 residues. Germline V CDR1 and CDR2: MDHEN, SYDVKM. The V segment lost 5 bases and the J segment 7 bases; nucleotides outside the gene matches: 5. CDR3 region: CASSEQGASEKLFF. CDR3 sequence (DNA): TGTGCCAGCAGTGAACAGGGGGCCAGTGAAAAACTGTTTTTT.

J is TRBJ2-5 and V is TRBV6-5; TRBD1 matches at 10 bases. From germline, CDR1 is MNHEY and CDR2 SVGAGI. Trimming removed 3 bases from V and 2 bases from J; junction bases left unmatched: 3. The CDR3 runs 15 residues. The CDR3 nucleotides are TGTGCCAGCAGTTATAGGGACAGGGGACAAGAGACCCAGTACTTC. Translated, it gives CASSYRDRGQETQYF.

This chain joins TRBV7-9 and TRBJ2-2; TRBD1 is a possible D gene (6 bases). CDR1 and CDR2 from the germline V gene are SEHNR and FQNEAQ (reference sequence). V shed 4 bases and J shed 6 bases, with 18 bases lying between them. The CDR3 is 16 residues long. This CDR3 is CASSSPAGVKSGELFF. The CDR3 coding sequence is TGTGCCAGCAGCTCCCCTGCAGGGGTGAAATCCGGGGAGCTGTTTTTT.

The J gene is TRBJ2-1, the V gene TRBV5-1, with 11 bases aligning to TRBD1. The V gene end was trimmed by 4 bases and the J gene end by 1 base; junction bases not matched to a gene: 4. Germline V CDR1 and CDR2: SGHRS, YFSETQ. The CDR3 is 16 amino acids. CDR3 residues: CASSAGTGGSYNEQFF. CDR3 nucleotides: TGCGCCAGCAGCGCGGGGACAGGGGGTTCCTACAATGAGCAGTTCTTC.

The chain recombines TRBV7-8 with TRBJ2-3; D may be TRBD2 (6 bases). V shed 1 base and J shed 3 bases, with 8 bases lying between them. Germline CDR1 SGHVS, CDR2 FQNEAQ. The CDR3 spans 14 residues. CDR3 DNA: TGTGCCAGCAGCTTAGGGACTAAGACAGATACGCAGTATTTT. Translation gives CASSLGTKTDTQYF.

The rearrangement joins TRBV6-5 to TRBJ2-5; TRBD1 might be the D (6 bases). There are 15 residues in the CDR3. Trimming took off 6 bases at V and 1 base at J, with 15 bases between the two ends. CDR1 is MNHEY, CDR2 SVGAGI, per germline. CDR3 nucleotides: TGTGCCAGCAGGAGGCCGGGACATCCCCAAGAGACCCAGTACTTC. This codes for CASRRPGHPQETQYF.

The V gene is TRBV27, the J gene TRBJ2-7; 7 bases are a match to TRBD1. Germline assignment: CDR1 MNHEY and CDR2 SMNVEV (reference sequence). The CDR3 length is 16 residues. Losses at the gene ends were 2 bases for V and 5 bases for J; bases not matched to a gene: 12. In DNA, the CDR3 is TGTGCCAGCAGTTTAACCGGGACAGAACCCCTGGACGAGCAGTACTTC. Translation: CASSLTGTEPLDEQYF.

This chain joins TRBV28 and TRBJ1-5; tentatively, D is TRBD1 (5 bases). The CDR3 has 14 residues. V lost 7 bases to trimming and J lost 4 bases, with 14 bases between them. CDR1 MDHEN and CDR2 SYDVKM come from the germline V gene. This chain's CDR3 is CASINWGSNQPQHF. The CDR3 DNA is TGTGCCAGCATTAACTGGGGCTCAAATCAGCCCCAGCATTTT. The full variable domain, in which reference TRBV28 and TRBJ1-5 provide the parts outside the CDR3, is DVKVTQSSRYLVKRTGEKVFLECVQDMDHENMFWYRQDPGLGLRLIYFSYDVKMKEKGDIPEGYSVSREKKERFSLILESASTNQTSMYLCASINWGSNQPQHFGDGTRLSIL.

The rearrangement joins TRBV10-3 to TRBJ2-4; D gene uncertain. Germline V CDR1 and CDR2: ENHRY, SYGVKD. V was pared by 0 bases and J by 6 bases, with 9 bases between. The CDR3 totals 14 residues. For the CDR3, the DNA is TGTGCCATCAGTGAGTCTCAGACTCTAAACATTCAGTACTTC. It is translated as CAISESQTLNIQYF.

The chain carries TRBV7-9 and TRBJ2-3; D ambiguous. Germline V gives CDR1 SEHNR, CDR2 FQNEAQ (reference sequence). The CDR3 covers 11 residues. V was cut by 5 bases and J by 3 bases, with 3 bases left in between. Here the CDR3 DNA reads TGTGCCAGCAGCCCAACAGATACGCAGTATTTT. Its protein is CASSPTDTQYF.

The CDR3 DNA sequence: TGTGCCAGCAGTTCCGGACTAGCGGGAGTTGGGGAGCAGTTCTTC. This encodes CASSSGLAGVGEQFF. The chain is built from TRBV28 and TRBJ2-1; 13 bases are shared with TRBD2. J lost 10 bases, V lost 4 bases, and 7 bases had no gene match. Germline V gene sequence: CDR1 MDHEN, CDR2 SYDVKM. This CDR3 region has 15 residues.

The V and J genes are TRBV9 and TRBJ2-1; 7 bases map to TRBD1. V was pared by 4 bases and J by 6 bases, with 7 bases of the junction left unmatched. The CDR3 covers 14 residues. From germline, CDR1 is SGDLS and CDR2 YYNGEE. In DNA, the CDR3 is TGTGCCAGCAGCTCCACCGGGACAGCCAATGAGCAGTTCTTC. Protein: CASSSTGTANEQFF.

J is TRBJ1-5 and V is TRBV6-6; D perhaps matches TRBD1 (6 bases). Germline CDR1 is MNHNY and CDR2 is SVGAGI (reference sequence). V lost 5 bases and J 4 bases, leaving 12 bases between the germline ends. The CDR3 is made up of 14 amino acids. CDR3 sequence: CASSHQGWNQPQHF. In DNA, the CDR3 is TGTGCCAGCAGTCACCAGGGGTGGAATCAGCCCCAGCATTTT.

This clone was observed once. The J gene is TRBJ2-1, the V gene TRBV19; the D gene is possibly TRBD2 (5 bases). CDR3 size: 14 residues. V was trimmed by 3 bases and J by 2 bases, leaving 8 bases between them. Germline loops: CDR1 LNHDA, CDR2 SQIVND (reference sequence). CDR3 sequence reads: CASSMFGTYNEQFF. The CDR3 DNA is TGTGCCAGTAGTATGTTCGGGACCTACAATGAGCAGTTCTTC.

The V gene is TRBV29-1, the J gene TRBJ1-4; 9 bases are a match to TRBD1. Per germline, CDR1 SQVTM and CDR2 ANQGSEA. The CDR3 has 15 residues. V trimming: 5 bases; J trimming: 5 bases; junction bases outside the gene matches: 9. The chain's CDR3 is CSVRSSGTGNEKLFF. The CDR3 DNA sequence: TGCAGCGTTCGAAGTTCCGGGACAGGGAATGAAAAACTGTTTTTT.

V and J are TRBV18 and TRBJ1-2, with 9 bases that match TRBD1. The CDR3 sequence is 15 residues long. The J segment lost 4 bases and the V segment lost 6 bases, leaving 9 bases of the junction unmatched. In germline, CDR1 is KGHSH, CDR2 LQKENI. The CDR3 DNA reads TGTGCCAGCTCCATCGGGACAGGGAGTTTCTATGGCTACACCTTC. Translated: CASSIGTGSFYGYTF.

This clone was observed a single time. The chain links TRBV5-1 to TRBJ2-2; D not certain. The CDR3 covers 14 residues. The V gene lost 1 base and the J gene lost 8 bases, with 12 bases spanning the gap. Germline CDR1 and CDR2: SGHRS and YFSETQ. The CDR3 sequence is CASSLNPSTGELFF. The CDR3 nucleotides are TGCGCCAGCAGCTTGAACCCATCAACTGGGGAGCTGTTTTTT.

The genes are TRBV5-1 and TRBJ1-6; D is perhaps TRBD1 (5 bases). This CDR3 has 15 amino acids. V gave up 0 bases and J gave up 9 bases, with 13 bases separating them. The V gene's germline CDR1 is SGHRS and CDR2 YFSETQ. The CDR3 sequence: CASSLAVDRVSPLHF. The CDR3 DNA follows: TGCGCCAGCAGCTTGGCCGTAGACAGAGTTTCACCCCTCCACTTT.

This clone was seen just once. This chain uses TRBV7-9 with TRBJ1-2; no reliable D call. V was pared by 4 bases and J by 3 bases, with 12 bases between. The length of the CDR3 is 14 residues. The germline gives CDR1 SEHNR, CDR2 FQNEAQ (reference sequence). The CDR3, as DNA: TGTGCCAGCAGCTCCCAAACAGAGTACTATGGCTACACCTTC. It codes for CASSSQTEYYGYTF.

The V call is TRBV19, the J call TRBJ1-5, with D maybe TRBD1 (5 bases). The CDR3 totals 16 residues. Looked up from germline, CDR1 is LNHDA and CDR2 is SQIVND (reference sequence). V lost 9 bases to trimming and J lost 0 bases, with 18 bases between them. The CDR3 nucleotides are TGTGCCAGCTTAGGGGCCCCTGGGGTTAGCAATCAGCCCCAGCATTTT. It encodes CASLGAPGVSNQPQHF.

V gene TRBV9 combines with J gene TRBJ1-4, with a possible D match to TRBD1 (5 bases). The length of the CDR3 is 17 residues. Trimming stripped 4 bases from V and 0 bases from J, with 16 bases between. CDR1 SGDLS and CDR2 YYNGEE come from the germline V gene. The CDR3, as DNA: TGTGCCAGCAGCCTTCTGGGGGGGTCCGCAACTAATGAAAAACTGTTTTTT. Translating gives CASSLLGGSATNEKLFF.

The rearrangement joins TRBV27 to TRBJ1-4; a possible D gene is TRBD1 (6 bases). Deletions cut 6 bases from V and 8 bases from J, with 16 bases between. CDR3 length: 14 residues. Per germline, CDR1 MNHEY and CDR2 SMNVEV (reference sequence). CDR3 amino acids: CASSPLGGGEKLFF. CDR3 in DNA: TGTGCCAGCAGCCCTTTAGGGGGAGGGGAAAAACTGTTTTTT.

This chain links TRBV25-1 with TRBJ1-3; D not certain. Deletions cut 4 bases from V and 0 bases from J, with 7 bases between. CDR1 and CDR2 from the germline V gene are MGHDK and SYGVNS. The CDR3 is 14 residues long. CDR3 in amino acids: CASSVGLSGNTIYF. Here the CDR3 DNA reads TGTGCCAGCAGTGTGGGCCTCTCTGGAAACACCATATATTTT.

The chain joins TRBV5-1 to TRBJ1-1, with 8 bases fitting TRBD1. The germline V gene encodes CDR1 SGHRS and CDR2 YFSETQ. The CDR3 extends over 15 amino acids. Losses at the gene ends were 4 bases for V and 5 bases for J; bases not matched to a gene: 10. The CDR3: CASSTGQDLGTEAFF. Here the CDR3 DNA reads TGCGCCAGCAGCACGGGACAGGATTTAGGGACTGAAGCTTTCTTT.

J is TRBJ1-2 and V is TRBV6-1; D is ambiguous. Deletions cut 3 bases from V and 6 bases from J, with 11 bases between. Germline V gene sequence: CDR1 MNHNS, CDR2 SASEGT. The CDR3 is 13 residues long. The CDR3 DNA sequence: TGTGCCAGCAGTGACCCTGTTGGGCATGGCTACACCTTC. Translation gives CASSDPVGHGYTF.

This clone was seen a few times. The V call is TRBV20-1, the J call TRBJ2-1; D is uncertain. Trimming removed 3 bases from V and 7 bases from J, with 7 bases in between. The CDR3 is made up of 11 amino acids. Germline CDR1 DFQATT, CDR2 SNEGSKA (reference sequence). The CDR3 loop reads CSASELNEQFF. The CDR3 DNA follows: TGCAGTGCTAGCGAGCTTAATGAGCAGTTCTTC.

The rearrangement joins TRBV7-9 to TRBJ2-3; maybe TRBD1 (5 bases). The germline V gene has CDR1 SEHNR and CDR2 FQNEAQ (reference sequence). The CDR3 covers 15 residues. Trimming took off 2 bases at V and 2 bases at J, with 11 bases between the two ends. The CDR3 DNA follows: TGTGCCAGCAGCTTAATTCAGGGATACACAGATACGCAGTATTTT. This sequence encodes CASSLIQGYTDTQYF.

The rearrangement uses TRBV6-5 and TRBJ1-5, with 12 positions matching TRBD1. Losses at the gene ends were 6 bases for V and 6 bases for J; bases not matched to a gene: 3. This CDR3 contains 14 residues. Germline V gene sequence: CDR1 MNHEY, CDR2 SVGAGI. The CDR3 region is CASSGDRGLQPQHF. CDR3 nucleotide sequence: TGTGCCAGCAGCGGGGACAGGGGGCTTCAGCCCCAGCATTTT.